This T cell receptor (beta chain) comes out of a study of blood T cell repertoires in COVID-19 (dated by TCRdb to the early 2020s). Describing the broader study: Collaborator samples came from the United States, Italy and Spain and covered acute and convalescent phases of COVID-19. The material from the prospective study consisted of cDNA or gDNA derived from T cells, B-cell-depleted T cells, or PBMCs. Subjects who had been exposed to COVID-19, were actively infected with it, or had recovered from it provided the deeply sampled blood TCRbeta repertoires that made up the dataset. The repertoires were released in a freely available public database intended as a resource for research on the immune response to SARS-CoV-2. Samples were obtained from the ongoing ImmuneRACE study (first 160 participants) and from some 1,200 subjects provided by 6 global collaborators. The sample metadata nearly always contained a de-identified subject ID, COVID-19 status, age in years and sex. Where available, HLA class I and class II types were obtained from metadata supplied by the sample provider rather than from assay-based typing. The research as a whole found: The quantity of clinical and demographic metadata differed by source and by participant and was supplied without curation.

TCRbeta CDR3 regions were amplified from genomic DNA using the immunoSEQ Assay, a bias-controlled multiplex PCR. The original methods were these. Nucleated cell counts per sample were estimated from amplification of reference gene primers within the assay. Sequence reads were collapsed and filtered to measure the absolute abundance of every unique TCRbeta CDR3 rearrangement. For each sample, productive Simpson clonality was calculated as the square root of Simpson's diversity index across productive rearrangements. Drawn from immuneACCESS, this table holds only the in-frame rearrangements with V and J called that TCRdb kept. Clones are partly lost; checked studies trace under half to an unresolved V gene and leave the rest unexplained. V and J calls plus clone size are reproduced from that table; the DNA served to infer D and trimming. A total of 150,000 to 200,000 clones appear in this sample, roughly 81% of them only once. The ten largest make up less than 3.5% of the sample.

At one collaborating source in Seattle, patients were enrolled during active infection and were followed longitudinally through the course of disease. Collaborating institutions collected whole blood in K2EDTA tubes following their own protocols. For TCRbeta analysis, collaborators shipped samples as frozen whole blood, isolated PBMCs, or DNA extracted from either of those sample types. The CDR3 starts with the cysteine, ends with the phenylalanine, and has 15 residues. The DNA shown is the 45-base CDR3, in frame from base 1. At the junction V is shortened by 0 bases and J by 4 bases, with 11 bases in between. CDR1 and CDR2 (SGHRS, YFSETQ) derive from the germline V gene. Remarks on this clone: This receptor's antigen is unknown. Base-call qualities are not available, and no considerably larger clone is one nucleotide away.

The sequenced material came from peripheral blood. The V and J segments used are TRBV5-1 and TRBJ2-1; possibly the D gene is TRBD1, per 6 matching bases. The TCR originated in a woman over 75 with COVID-19, enrolled during active disease. CDR3 sequence: CASSLEDSMYNEQFF. The nucleotide sequence is given as TGCGCCAGCAGCTTGGAGGACAGTATGTACAATGAGCAGTTCTTC.